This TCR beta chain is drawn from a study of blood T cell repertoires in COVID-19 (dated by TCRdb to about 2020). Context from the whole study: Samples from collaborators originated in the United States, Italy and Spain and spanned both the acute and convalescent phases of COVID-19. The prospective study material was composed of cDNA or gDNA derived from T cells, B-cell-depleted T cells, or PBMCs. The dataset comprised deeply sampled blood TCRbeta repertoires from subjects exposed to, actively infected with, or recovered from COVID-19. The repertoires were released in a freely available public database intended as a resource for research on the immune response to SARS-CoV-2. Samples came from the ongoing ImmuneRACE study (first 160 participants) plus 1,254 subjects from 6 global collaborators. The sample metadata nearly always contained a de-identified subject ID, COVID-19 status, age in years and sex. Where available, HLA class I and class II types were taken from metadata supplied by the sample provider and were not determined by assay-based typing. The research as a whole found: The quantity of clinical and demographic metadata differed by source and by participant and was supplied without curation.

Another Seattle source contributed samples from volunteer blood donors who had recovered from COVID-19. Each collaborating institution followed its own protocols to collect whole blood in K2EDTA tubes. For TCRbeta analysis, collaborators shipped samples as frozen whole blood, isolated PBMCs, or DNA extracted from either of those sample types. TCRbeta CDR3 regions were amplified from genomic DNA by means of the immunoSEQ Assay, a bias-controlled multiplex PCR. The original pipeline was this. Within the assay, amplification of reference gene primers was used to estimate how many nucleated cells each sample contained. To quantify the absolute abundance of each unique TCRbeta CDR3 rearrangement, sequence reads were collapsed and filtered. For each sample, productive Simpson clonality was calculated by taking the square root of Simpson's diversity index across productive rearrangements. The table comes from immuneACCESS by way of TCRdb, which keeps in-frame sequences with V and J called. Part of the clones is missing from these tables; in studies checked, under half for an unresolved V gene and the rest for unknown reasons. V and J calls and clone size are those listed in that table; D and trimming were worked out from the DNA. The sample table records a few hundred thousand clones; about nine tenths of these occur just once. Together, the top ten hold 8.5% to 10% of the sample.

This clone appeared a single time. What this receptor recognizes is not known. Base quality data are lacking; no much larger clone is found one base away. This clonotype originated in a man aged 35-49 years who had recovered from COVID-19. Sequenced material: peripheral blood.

The sequence in DNA is TGTGCCAGCAGCTCAGGACTAGCGGATTACGAGCAGTACTTC. Translated, it gives CASSSGLADYEQYF. Recombination linked TRBV13 to TRBJ2-7, with 10 central nucleotides matching TRBD2. The CDR3 goes from the cysteine to the phenylalanine over 14 residues. Just the 42-base CDR3 DNA is kept, in frame starting at base 1. For this chain, trimming is 4 bases at the V end and 4 bases at the J end, and the number of junction bases without a gene match is 4. CDR1 PRHDT and CDR2 FYEKMQ were looked up in the germline V gene (reference sequence).